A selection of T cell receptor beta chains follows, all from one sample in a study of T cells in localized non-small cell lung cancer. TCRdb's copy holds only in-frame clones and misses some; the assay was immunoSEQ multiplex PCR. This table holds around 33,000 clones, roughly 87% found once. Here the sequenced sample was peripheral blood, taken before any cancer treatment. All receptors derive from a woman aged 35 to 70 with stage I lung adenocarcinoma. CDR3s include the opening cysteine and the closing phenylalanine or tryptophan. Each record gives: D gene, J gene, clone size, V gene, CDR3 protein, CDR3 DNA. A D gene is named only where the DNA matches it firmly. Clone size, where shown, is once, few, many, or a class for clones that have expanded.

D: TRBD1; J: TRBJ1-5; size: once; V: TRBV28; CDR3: CASQGVSLGVQPQHF; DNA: TGTGCCTCCCAGGGGGTCTCTCTGGGGGTTCAGCCCCAGCATTTT
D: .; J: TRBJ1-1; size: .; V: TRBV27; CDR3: CASSLGHNTEAFF; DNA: TGTGCCAGCAGCCTCGGACATAACACTGAAGCTTTCTTT
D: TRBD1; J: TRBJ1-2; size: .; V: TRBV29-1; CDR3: CSVELTGVDGYTF; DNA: TGCAGCGTCGAACTGACAGGGGTGGATGGCTACACCTTC
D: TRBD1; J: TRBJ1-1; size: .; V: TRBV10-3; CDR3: CAIRQTGTDTEAFF; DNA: TGTGCCATCAGACAAACCGGGACAGACACTGAAGCTTTCTTT
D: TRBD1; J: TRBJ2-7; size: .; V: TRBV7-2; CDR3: CASSRYRGSYEQYF; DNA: TGTGCCAGCAGCCGCTACAGGGGTTCCTACGAGCAGTACTTC
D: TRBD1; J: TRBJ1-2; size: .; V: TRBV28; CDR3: CASSTPGQGGAGYGYTF; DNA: TGTGCCAGCAGTACTCCGGGACAGGGAGGTGCGGGCTATGGCTACACCTTC
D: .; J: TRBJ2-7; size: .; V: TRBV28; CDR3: CASGPYEQYF; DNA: TGTGCCAGCGGCCCCTACGAGCAGTACTTC
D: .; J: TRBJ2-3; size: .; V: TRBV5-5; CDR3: CASSPMGGGDTQYF; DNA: TGTGCCAGCAGCCCAATGGGGGGTGGGGATACGCAGTATTTT
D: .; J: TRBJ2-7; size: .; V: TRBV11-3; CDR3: CASSLGGRAEREQYF; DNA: TGTGCCAGCAGCTTAGGAGGCAGGGCGGAGCGCGAGCAGTACTTC
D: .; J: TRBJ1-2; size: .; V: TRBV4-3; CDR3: CASSQEFRTGDNYGYTF; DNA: TGCGCCAGCAGCCAAGAATTTCGGACCGGGGACAACTATGGCTACACCTTC
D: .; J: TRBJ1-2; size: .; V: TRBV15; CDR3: CATSRDPSRSVYGYTF; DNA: TGTGCCACCAGCAGAGATCCTAGCCGCAGTGTCTATGGCTACACCTTC
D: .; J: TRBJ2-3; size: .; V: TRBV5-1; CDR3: CASSSPGETQYF; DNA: TGCGCCAGCAGCTCTCCCGGGGAAACGCAGTATTTT
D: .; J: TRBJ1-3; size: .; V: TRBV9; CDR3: CASSVAGASGNTIYF; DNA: TGTGCCAGCAGCGTAGCGGGGGCCAGTGGAAACACCATATATTTT
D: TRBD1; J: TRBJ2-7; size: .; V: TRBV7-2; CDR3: CASSLRGQGFHEQYF; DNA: TGTGCCAGCAGCTTAAGAGGACAGGGGTTCCACGAGCAGTACTTC
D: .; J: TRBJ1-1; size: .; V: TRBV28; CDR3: CASRRGGVTEAFF; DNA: TGTGCCAGCAGACGAGGGGGGGTCACTGAAGCTTTCTTT
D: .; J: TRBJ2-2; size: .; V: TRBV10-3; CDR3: CAIRPQSGFAGELFF; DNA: TGTGCCATCAGACCCCAATCAGGGTTTGCCGGGGAGCTGTTTTTT
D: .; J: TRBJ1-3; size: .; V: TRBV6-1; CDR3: CASDRQGGTIYF; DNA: TGTGCCAGCGACAGGCAGGGAGGGACCATATATTTT
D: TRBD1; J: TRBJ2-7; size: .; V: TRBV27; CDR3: CASRFRLATGYEQYF; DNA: TGTGCCAGCCGATTCCGGCTCGCGACAGGGTACGAGCAGTACTTC
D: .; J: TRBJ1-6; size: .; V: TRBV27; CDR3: CASRRDGVSPLHF; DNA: TGTGCCAGTCGACGGGACGGGGTCTCACCCCTCCACTTT
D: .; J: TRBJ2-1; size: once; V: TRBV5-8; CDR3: CASSLSWARVQFF; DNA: TGTGCCAGCAGCTTATCATGGGCTAGGGTGCAGTTCTTC
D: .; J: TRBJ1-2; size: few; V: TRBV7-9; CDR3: CASSPTRTASYGYTF; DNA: TGTGCCAGCAGCCCCACCCGGACAGCTAGCTATGGCTACACCTTC
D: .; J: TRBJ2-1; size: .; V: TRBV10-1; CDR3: CASSPGHYNEQFF; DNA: TGCGCCAGCAGTCCCGGACATTACAATGAGCAGTTCTTC
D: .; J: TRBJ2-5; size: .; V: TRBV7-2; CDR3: CASSLGKWDWQETQYF; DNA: TGTGCCAGCAGCTTGGGGAAGTGGGACTGGCAAGAGACCCAGTACTTC
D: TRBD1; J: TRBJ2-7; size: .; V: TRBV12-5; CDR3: CASGLPPTGGRYEQYF; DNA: TGTGCTAGTGGTTTACCCCCGACAGGGGGCCGATACGAGCAGTACTTC
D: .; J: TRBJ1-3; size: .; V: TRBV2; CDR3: CASRRLGNTIYF; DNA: TGTGCCAGCAGGCGGCTTGGAAACACCATATATTTT
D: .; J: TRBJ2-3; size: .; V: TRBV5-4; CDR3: CASSFSPPDTQYF; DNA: TGTGCCAGCAGCTTTTCCCCCCCAGATACGCAGTATTTT
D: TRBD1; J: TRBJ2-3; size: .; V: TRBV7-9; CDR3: CASSRQGANTDTQYF; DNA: TGTGCCAGCAGCCGGCAGGGGGCTAACACAGATACGCAGTATTTT
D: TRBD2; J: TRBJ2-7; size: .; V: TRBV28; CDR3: CASRKAGGNWYEQYF; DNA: TGTGCCAGCAGAAAGGCGGGGGGTAACTGGTACGAGCAGTACTTC
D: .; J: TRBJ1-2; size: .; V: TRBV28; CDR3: CASSHLGWRGTLRGYTF; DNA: TGTGCCAGCAGCCATTTGGGTTGGCGGGGGACCTTACGGGGCTACACCTTC
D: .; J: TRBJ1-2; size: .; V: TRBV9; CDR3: CASSVDLGGNYGYTF; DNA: TGTGCCAGCAGCGTAGATCTTGGTGGTAACTATGGCTACACCTTC
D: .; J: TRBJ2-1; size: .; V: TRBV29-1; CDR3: CSAGFNEQFF; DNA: TGCAGCGCCGGATTTAATGAGCAGTTCTTC
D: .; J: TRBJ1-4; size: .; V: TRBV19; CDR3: CATLAPGALGVTNEKLFF; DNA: TGTGCCACCCTAGCCCCGGGGGCGCTAGGGGTCACTAATGAAAAACTGTTTTTT
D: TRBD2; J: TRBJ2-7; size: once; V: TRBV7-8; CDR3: CASRRSTSGGSSYEQYF; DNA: TGTGCCAGCAGACGCTCGACTAGCGGGGGGAGCTCCTACGAGCAGTACTTC
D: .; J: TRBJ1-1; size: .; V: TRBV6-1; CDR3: CASSPSRVKNTEAFF; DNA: TGTGCCAGCAGTCCGTCCAGGGTGAAGAACACTGAAGCTTTCTTT
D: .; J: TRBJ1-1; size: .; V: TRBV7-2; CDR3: CASSLGRWGLEDTEAFF; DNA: TGTGCCAGCAGCTTAGGTCGATGGGGTCTTGAGGACACTGAAGCTTTCTTT
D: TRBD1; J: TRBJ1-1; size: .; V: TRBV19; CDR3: CASTRTGGSNTEAFF; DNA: TGTGCCAGTACCCGGACAGGGGGGAGCAACACTGAAGCTTTCTTT
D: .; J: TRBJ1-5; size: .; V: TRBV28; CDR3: CASSTPMSASNQPQHF; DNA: TGTGCCAGCAGCACCCCTATGTCAGCCAGCAATCAGCCCCAGCATTTT
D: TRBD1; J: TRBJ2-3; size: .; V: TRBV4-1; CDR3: CASSQRNRGTQYF; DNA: TGCGCCAGCAGCCAACGCAACAGGGGTACGCAGTATTTT
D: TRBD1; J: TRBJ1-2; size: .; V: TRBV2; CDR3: CASSEEGQGYGYTF; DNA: TGTGCCAGCAGTGAAGAAGGACAGGGCTATGGCTACACCTTC
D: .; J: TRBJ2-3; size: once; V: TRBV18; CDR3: CASSPVLLTDTQYF; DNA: TGTGCCAGCTCACCTGTCCTCTTGACAGATACGCAGTATTTT
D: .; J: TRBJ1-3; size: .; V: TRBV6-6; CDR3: CASSYTGGGNTIYF; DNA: TGTGCCAGCAGTTACACCGGGGGGGGAAACACCATATATTTT
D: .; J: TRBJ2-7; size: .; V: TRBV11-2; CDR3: CASSLTRYEQYF; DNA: TGTGCCAGCAGCTTAACCAGATACGAGCAGTACTTC
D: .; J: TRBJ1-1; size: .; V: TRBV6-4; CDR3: CASSPPKTGNTEAFF; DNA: TGTGCCAGCAGCCCCCCGAAAACAGGGAACACTGAAGCTTTCTTT
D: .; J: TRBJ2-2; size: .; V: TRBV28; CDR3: CASSFRRTANTGELFF; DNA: TGTGCCAGCAGTTTTCGTAGGACCGCGAACACCGGGGAGCTGTTTTTT
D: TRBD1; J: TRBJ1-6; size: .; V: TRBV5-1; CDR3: CASSLMPGTANSPLHF; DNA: TGCGCCAGCAGCTTGATGCCCGGGACAGCTAATTCACCCCTCCACTTT
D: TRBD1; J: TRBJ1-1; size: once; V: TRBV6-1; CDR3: CASSDEQGRTEAFF; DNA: TGTGCCAGCAGTGACGAACAGGGGAGGACTGAAGCTTTCTTT
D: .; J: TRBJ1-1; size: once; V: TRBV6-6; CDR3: CASSFGRGEAFF; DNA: TGTGCCAGCAGTTTCGGCAGGGGTGAAGCTTTCTTT
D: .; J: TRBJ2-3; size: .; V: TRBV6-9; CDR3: CASKSRGSDTQYF; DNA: TGTGCCAGCAAATCCCGGGGGTCAGATACGCAGTATTTT
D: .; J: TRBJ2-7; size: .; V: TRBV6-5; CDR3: CASSSPQRSTYEQYF; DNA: TGTGCCAGCAGCAGCCCACAGAGATCCACCTACGAGCAGTACTTC
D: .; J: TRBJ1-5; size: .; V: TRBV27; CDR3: CASSFSGSNQPQHF; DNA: TGTGCCAGCAGTTTTTCTGGTAGCAATCAGCCCCAGCATTTT
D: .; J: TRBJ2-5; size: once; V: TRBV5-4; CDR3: CASSLSGGGGTQYF; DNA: TGTGCCAGCAGCTTATCCGGGGGAGGCGGGACCCAGTACTTC
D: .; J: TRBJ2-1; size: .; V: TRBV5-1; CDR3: CASSFDRLYNEQFF; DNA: TGCGCCAGCAGCTTCGACAGGCTTTACAATGAGCAGTTCTTC
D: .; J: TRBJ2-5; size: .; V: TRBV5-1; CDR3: CASSQGGRETQYF; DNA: TGCGCCAGCAGCCAGGGGGGCCGGGAGACCCAGTACTTC
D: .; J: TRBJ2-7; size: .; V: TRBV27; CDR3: CASSLSGATPDEQYF; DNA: TGTGCCAGCAGTTTATCGGGGGCAACCCCCGACGAGCAGTACTTC
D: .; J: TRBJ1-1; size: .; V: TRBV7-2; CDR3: CASSPGGRWDTEAFF; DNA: TGTGCCAGCAGCCCCGGGGGGCGGTGGGACACTGAAGCTTTCTTT
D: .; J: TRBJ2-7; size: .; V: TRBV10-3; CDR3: CAISEFVFREQYF; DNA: TGTGCCATCAGTGAGTTTGTGTTTCGGGAGCAGTACTTC
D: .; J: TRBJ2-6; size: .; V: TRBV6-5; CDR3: CASSLQGTGANVLTF; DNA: TGTGCCAGCAGCCTACAGGGAACTGGGGCCAACGTCCTGACTTTC
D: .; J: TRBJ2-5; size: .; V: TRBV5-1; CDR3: CASRSSETQYF; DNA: TGCGCCAGCAGGTCATCGGAGACCCAGTACTTC
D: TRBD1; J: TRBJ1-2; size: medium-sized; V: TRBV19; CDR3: CASTPGTGVSYGYTF; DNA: TGTGCCAGTACACCCGGGACAGGGGTGAGCTATGGCTACACCTTC